Presented here are 9 T cell receptor beta chains from one specimen sequenced in a study of control samples from healthy donors and cancer patients. TCRdb's copy holds only in-frame clones and misses some; the assay was immunoSEQ multiplex PCR. The sample consists of about 190,000 clones, around 90% of them appearing once. Sequenced: blood. The receptors shown here come from a man aged 30-40 years in good health.

V is TRBV13 and J is TRBJ2-1, with D unresolved. The germline V gene encodes CDR1 PRHDT and CDR2 FYEKMQ (reference sequence). With 3 bases removed from V and 0 bases from J, the gap between germline ends came to 9 bases. CDR3 length equals 15 residues. The chain's CDR3 is CASSFDRSSYNEQFF. In DNA form, the CDR3 reads TGTGCCAGCAGCTTTGACCGGAGCTCCTACAATGAGCAGTTCTTC.

The chain employs TRBV19 and TRBJ2-4; 7 positions match TRBD1. This CDR3 spans 15 amino acids. Germline V lookup: CDR1 LNHDA, CDR2 SQIVND (reference sequence). V gave up 7 bases and J gave up 1 base; unmatched junction bases: 7. CDR3 DNA sequence: TGTGCCAGTACCGACCGGGGACAGGCCAAAAACATTCAGTACTTC. Residues: CASTDRGQAKNIQYF.

The rearrangement joins TRBV5-1 to TRBJ2-1; the match to TRBD1 covers 9 bases. The CDR3 covers 15 residues. Germline CDR1 is SGHRS and CDR2 is YFSETQ. V gave up 4 bases and J gave up 3 bases; unmatched junction bases: 5. CDR3 bases: TGCGCCAGCAGCCGGGGACAGGGACTCTACAATGAGCAGTTCTTC. It yields the protein CASSRGQGLYNEQFF.

V and J are TRBV18 and TRBJ1-5; tentatively, D is TRBD1 (5 bases). From germline, CDR1 is KGHSH and CDR2 LQKENI. The CDR3 spans 19 residues. Trimming shortened V by 5 bases and J by 2 bases, and 25 bases separated the two germline ends. For the CDR3, the DNA is TGTGCCAGCTCAACCTCGGGACCCCGGACCTTGGGCGGCAATCAGCCCCAGCATTTT. It yields the protein CASSTSGPRTLGGNQPQHF. The variable domain in full, with the rest retrieved from reference TRBV18 and TRBJ1-5, is NAGVMQNPRHLVRRRGQEARLRCSPMKGHSHVYWYRQLPEEGLKFMVYLQKENIIDESGMPKERFSAEFPKEGPSILRIQQVVRGDSAAYFCASSTSGPRTLGGNQPQHFGDGTRLSIL.

The chain employs TRBV12-2 and TRBJ2-1; TRBD2 is taken as the D call from the table, unchecked against the DNA. TRBV12-2 constitutes a pseudogene. The CDR3 spans 19 residues. The CDR3 sequence: CASRLTTSGRDRSYNEQFF. The CDR3 DNA is TGTGCAAGTCGCTTAACCACTAGCGGGAGAGACCGCTCCTACAATGAGCAGTTCTTC.

This sequence joins TRBV5-1 and TRBJ2-2; D is ambiguous. The V gene lost 0 bases and the J gene lost 5 bases, with 5 bases spanning the gap. This CDR3 comprises 13 residues. Germline V lookup: CDR1 SGHRS, CDR2 YFSETQ. The CDR3, as DNA: TGCGCCAGCAGCTTGGAGTTTACCGGGGAGCTGTTTTTT. Amino acids: CASSLEFTGELFF.

This clone was seen only once. This sequence joins TRBV2 and TRBJ1-5; 8 bases match TRBD1. CDR1 and CDR2 from the germline V gene are SNHLY and FYNNEI. The trim removed 6 bases at V and 0 bases at J, leaving 10 bases unmatched. The CDR3 contains 17 residues. This chain's CDR3 is CASRGTGELYSNQPQHF. The CDR3 bases are TGTGCCAGCAGGGGGACAGGAGAACTATATAGCAATCAGCCCCAGCATTTT.

The chain employs TRBV2 and TRBJ1-6; no clear D gene. Looked up from germline, CDR1 is SNHLY and CDR2 is FYNNEI. The CDR3 spans 15 residues. V dropped 0 bases and J dropped 9 bases, with 12 bases sitting between them. CDR3 in amino acids: CASSEARGMGSPLHF. CDR3 in DNA: TGTGCCAGCAGTGAAGCCCGGGGAATGGGTTCACCCCTCCACTTT.

This chain joins TRBV19 and TRBJ1-1, with D unresolved. The CDR3 runs to 14 residues. Trimming took 3 bases from V and 4 from J, leaving 12 bases between them. Germline V gives CDR1 LNHDA, CDR2 SQIVND (reference sequence). The CDR3 is CASSIGHGVTEAFF. The CDR3 DNA reads as TGTGCCAGTAGTATCGGCCACGGGGTCACTGAAGCTTTCTTT.